This T cell receptor beta chain was sequenced for a study of blood T cell repertoires in COVID-19. In the original analysis: Reference gene primer amplification yielded estimated nucleated cell counts. TCRdb's table, derived via immunoSEQ multiplex PCR, lists solely in-frame clones and lacks some. That table furnishes V, J and clone size, whereas the DNA furnished D and trimming. The top ten hold 4.5% to 7% of the sample, which has over 200,000 clones, around 82% seen once. A single count supports this clone. The clonotype comes from a man older than 75 with acute or convalescent COVID-19. The sequencing sample was made of peripheral blood.

CDR3 residues: CASSLAGQGNYGYTF. Written as DNA, the CDR3 is TGTGCCAGCAGCTTAGCCGGACAGGGCAACTATGGCTACACCTTC. The rearrangement uses TRBV11-2 and TRBJ1-2, with 8 bases aligning to TRBD1. The CDR3 has 15 amino acids. From germline, CDR1 is SGHAT and CDR2 FQNNGV. J lost 2 bases, V lost 1 base, and 3 bases had no gene match.